The 19 T cell receptor beta chains presented below share a single source sample, sequenced in a study of T cell changes during pregnancy in multiple sclerosis. Assay: immunoSEQ multiplex PCR; the TCRdb copy retains only in-frame clones and omits some. The sample consists of about 59,000 clones, around 90% of them appearing once. The sequencing here drew on peripheral blood, taken in the third trimester of pregnancy. The receptors here all came from a female donor in good health, enrolled as a control in a pregnancy study.

The V gene is TRBV28, the J gene TRBJ2-3; tentative D call: TRBD2 (5 bases). The CDR3 has 18 residues. V dropped 5 bases and J dropped 1 base, with 22 bases sitting between them. From germline, CDR1 is MDHEN and CDR2 SYDVKM. CDR3 sequence (DNA): TGTGCCAGCAGTAGGCCCGGCCCTAAGGGAGCCCGCACAGATACGCAGTATTTT. It translates to CASSRPGPKGARTDTQYF.

This clone occurred once. The CDR3 spells CASSQELAGNSYEQYF. For the CDR3, the DNA is TGCGCCAGCAGCCAAGAATTAGCGGGTAACTCCTACGAGCAGTACTTC. The rearrangement joins TRBV4-1 to TRBJ2-7, with TRBD2 identical over 7 bases. This CDR3 has 16 residues. Germline V CDR1 and CDR2: MGHRA, YSYEKL. With 0 bases clipped from V and 0 bases from J, the junction kept 5 bases outside the gene matches.

CDR3 sequence reads: CASSLGTGVLTEAFF. The CDR3 DNA reads TGTGCCAGCAGCTTGGGGACAGGGGTTCTGACTGAAGCTTTCTTT. This chain connects TRBV7-9 to TRBJ1-1; 10 bases map to TRBD1. The length of the CDR3 is 15 residues. With V trimmed by 3 bases and J by 5 bases, 6 bases remained unmatched. The germline V gene encodes CDR1 SEHNR and CDR2 FQNEAQ (reference sequence).

The rearrangement links TRBV19 to TRBJ1-1; 9 nucleotides align to TRBD1. The CDR3 is 15 amino acids. Trimming removed 5 bases from V and 6 bases from J; junction bases left unmatched: 10. Germline V gene data show CDR1 as LNHDA and CDR2 as SQIVND (reference sequence). The CDR3 sequence is CASSSRPGQGPEAFF. CDR3 nucleotide sequence: TGTGCCAGTAGTTCGCGCCCGGGACAGGGACCTGAAGCTTTCTTT.

V usage is TRBV6-5 and J usage is TRBJ1-1; D call uncertain. The CDR3 is made up of 13 amino acids. V was clipped by 2 bases and J by 1 base, with 5 bases between them. Germline CDR1 reads MNHEY; CDR2 reads SVGAGI. CDR3 nucleotides: TGTGCCAGCAGTTACGATAGGAACACTGAAGCTTTCTTT. Encoded protein: CASSYDRNTEAFF.

The rearrangement joins TRBV30 to TRBJ1-1, with D maybe TRBD1 (5 bases). Per germline, CDR1 GTSNPN and CDR2 SVGIG (reference sequence). Trimming stripped 4 bases from V and 5 bases from J, with 14 bases between. The CDR3 spans 13 residues. The CDR3 region has the DNA TGTGCCTGGACCGCGGGGGGGTGGACTGAAGCTTTCTTT. It codes for CAWTAGGWTEAFF. Using reference TRBV30 and TRBJ1-1 for the parts outside the CDR3, the full variable domain is SQTIHQWPATLVQPVGSPLSLECTVEGTSNPNLYWYRQAAGRGLQLLFYSVGIGQISSEVPQNLSASRPQDRQFILSSKKLLLSDSGFYLCAWTAGGWTEAFFGQGTRLTVV.

V and J are TRBV12-5 and TRBJ2-5; 12 bases fit TRBD2. The length of the CDR3 is 14 residues. Germline V CDR1 and CDR2: LGHNT, FRNRAP. Germline trimming cut 7 bases from V and 5 bases from J; bases unmatched to any gene: 5. CDR3: CASVTSGGGETQYF. CDR3 nucleotides: TGTGCTAGTGTGACTAGCGGGGGTGGTGAGACCCAGTACTTC.

This chain uses TRBV9 with TRBJ2-5, with TRBD2 matching 7 bases. This CDR3 contains 13 residues. Germline-derived CDR1 and CDR2 are SGDLS and YYNGEE. Germline trimming cut 3 bases from V and 5 bases from J; bases unmatched to any gene: 4. CDR3: CASSGWGGETQYF. The CDR3 nucleotides are TGTGCCAGCAGCGGTTGGGGGGGGGAGACCCAGTACTTC. Filled out from reference TRBV9 and TRBJ2-5, the complete variable domain reads DSGVTQTPKHLITATGQRVTLRCSPRSGDLSVYWYQQSLDQGLQFLIQYYNGEERAKGNILERFSAQQFPDLHSELNLSSLELGDSALYFCASSGWGGETQYFGPGTRLLVL.

This clone was detected once. The gene calls are TRBV6-5 and TRBJ1-4, with TRBD1 as a possible D gene (5 bases). The V and J ends lost 6 bases and 7 bases respectively, with 15 bases between them. This CDR3 region has 14 residues. Germline V gene lookup returns CDR1 MNHEY and CDR2 SVGAGI. The DNA for the CDR3 is TGTGCCAGCAGAAAGACAGAGGTCGGTGAAAAACTGTTTTTT. Residues: CASRKTEVGEKLFF.

The CDR3 bases are TGTGCCAGTAGTATAGAGGCCTGGGGGTTGACAGGGGGCTATCAGCCCCAGCATTTT. This sequence encodes CASSIEAWGLTGGYQPQHF. The genes are TRBV19 and TRBJ1-5; the match to TRBD1 covers 10 bases. The J segment lost 5 bases and the V segment lost 0 bases, leaving 13 bases of the junction unmatched. The CDR3 is 19 amino acids. The V gene's germline CDR1 is LNHDA and CDR2 SQIVND (reference sequence). Variable domain in full (rest from reference TRBV19 and TRBJ1-5): DGGITQSPKYLFRKEGQNVTLSCEQNLNHDAMYWYRQDPGQGLRLIYYSQIVNDFQKGDIAEGYSVSREKKESFPLTVTSAQKNPTAFYLCASSIEAWGLTGGYQPQHFGDGTRLSIL.

V gene TRBV4-3 combines with J gene TRBJ1-1; D remains ambiguous. The CDR3 has 14 amino acids. V lost 0 bases, J lost 1 base, and 6 bases lay in between. Germline CDR1 and CDR2: LGHNA and YSLEER. CDR3 region: CASSQEAGNTEAFF. CDR3 sequence (DNA): TGCGCCAGCAGCCAAGAAGCGGGGAACACTGAAGCTTTCTTT.

This clone has only a few counts. The chain combines TRBV15 with TRBJ2-2, with D unclear. CDR3 length: 15 amino acids. Trimming shortened V by 4 bases and J by 6 bases, and 15 bases separated the two germline ends. The germline V gene encodes CDR1 LNHNV and CDR2 YYDKDF (reference sequence). The CDR3 loop is CATSTLGPSSGELFF. The CDR3 DNA follows: TGTGCCACCAGCACCCTGGGCCCATCCTCCGGGGAGCTGTTTTTT.

As for this clone: At the DNA level, this CDR3 is encoded by other sequences in the same sample as well. The gene calls are TRBV18 and TRBJ1-1, with a weak D call TRBD1 (6 bases). Per the germline V gene, CDR1 is KGHSH and CDR2 is LQKENI. CDR3 length: 14 amino acids. Trimming removed 3 bases from V and 4 bases from J, with 12 bases in between. CDR3 residues: CASSPQGMGTEAFF. The CDR3 DNA sequence: TGTGCCAGCTCACCCCAGGGGATGGGCACTGAAGCTTTCTTT.

The gene calls are TRBV19 and TRBJ1-2, with TRBD1 matching over 8 bases. This CDR3 has 18 residues. The V segment lost 2 bases and the J segment 0 bases; nucleotides outside the gene matches: 11. Germline V lookup: CDR1 LNHDA, CDR2 SQIVND (reference sequence). Here the CDR3 DNA reads TGTGCCAGTAGTATACTCTGGGGACAGGCCTTCCCTAACTATGGCTACACCTTC. Protein sequence: CASSILWGQAFPNYGYTF.

The CDR3 bases are TGTGCCAGCCGGACAGGGGGCAAGGGAGCCGGGGAGCTGTTTTTT. Amino acid sequence: CASRTGGKGAGELFF. The rearrangement uses TRBV27 and TRBJ2-2; 11 bases match TRBD1. J was trimmed by 6 bases and V by 8 bases; bases with no gene match: 8. Germline loops: CDR1 MNHEY, CDR2 SMNVEV (reference sequence). The length of the CDR3 is 15 residues.

V and J are TRBV9 and TRBJ1-4; tentative D call: TRBD1 (5 bases). The CDR3 totals 15 residues. V lost 4 bases to trimming and J lost 7 bases, with 17 bases between them. Germline values: CDR1 SGDLS, CDR2 YYNGEE. In nucleotides, the CDR3 is TGTGCCAGCAGCCTCGGGGGGAAGGCTTTTGAAAAACTGTTTTTT. Its protein is CASSLGGKAFEKLFF.

The CDR3 here is CASSLEGAGGNQPQHF. CDR3 in DNA: TGTGCCAGCAGCTTAGAAGGTGCAGGGGGTAATCAGCCCCAGCATTTT. V usage is TRBV11-2 and J usage is TRBJ1-5; 7 bases are shared with TRBD1. The CDR3 has 16 residues. Looked up from germline, CDR1 is SGHAT and CDR2 is FQNNGV. V was clipped by 0 bases and J by 4 bases; unmatched bases: 6.

A single count supports this clone. The V and J genes are TRBV7-2 and TRBJ1-5; unclear D gene. V dropped 1 base and J dropped 0 bases, with 7 bases sitting between them. Germline V gene sequence: CDR1 SGHTA, CDR2 FQGNSA. The CDR3 consists of 15 residues. CDR3 amino acids: CASSLGEYSNQPQHF. The CDR3 DNA reads as TGTGCCAGCAGCTTAGGAGAGTATAGCAATCAGCCCCAGCATTTT. Drawing the rest from reference TRBV7-2 and TRBJ1-5, the complete variable domain is GAGVSQSPSNKVTEKGKDVELRCDPISGHTALYWYRQSLGQGLEFLIYFQGNSAPDKSGLPSDRFSAERTGGSVSTLTIQRTQQEDSAVYLCASSLGEYSNQPQHFGDGTRLSIL.

The chain couples TRBV6-1 to TRBJ1-2, with no clear D. CDR1 and CDR2 (germline): MNHNS, SASEGT. V lost 4 bases and J 4 bases, leaving 10 bases between the germline ends. The CDR3 covers 13 residues. As DNA, the CDR3 is TGTGCCAGCAGTGGAGCCGTGTTCTATGGCTACACCTTC. As protein: CASSGAVFYGYTF.